This record concerns one T cell receptor (beta chain) sequence. Germline CDR1 reads SGHVS; CDR2 reads FNYEAQ. The V and J ends lost 5 bases and 2 bases respectively, with 12 bases between them. The CDR3 length is 14 residues. The data are from a study of beta chain features in type 1 diabetes. Every bit of the isolated RNA underwent reverse transcription, so sequencing read expressed TCRB transcripts. Profiling relied on immunoSEQ multiplex PCR, and the TCRdb table lists in-frame clones only, not all of them. The top ten hold almost 0.065% of the sample, which has under 500,000 clones, 30% seen once. This receptor was obtained from a man younger than 30 in good health. The gene calls are TRBV7-6 and TRBJ2-5, with a possible D match to TRBD2 (5 bases). Source material: naive CD4+ T cells from blood. The CDR3 spells CASSASPGQETQYF. CDR3 in DNA: TGTGCCAGCAGCGCCAGTCCGGGGCAAGAGACCCAGTACTTC.